Listed here is a single TCR beta chain. The antigen remains unidentified. This table comes from immunoSEQ multiplex PCR, and its TCRdb copy is limited to in-frame clones, with some not included. The sample yields roughly 45,000 clones, 60% to 85% seen once. The rectum was sampled with one to two pinch biopsies at colonoscopy. The data are from a study of pediatric ulcerative colitis. The study, taken as a whole, reports: A couple of rectal clonotypes were found only in ulcerative colitis patients, all of them.

The V gene lost 2 bases and the J gene lost 2 bases, with 8 bases spanning the gap. The CDR3 consists of 13 residues. CDR1 and CDR2 (germline): SGHKS, YYEKEE (reference sequence). The genes are TRBV5-5 and TRBJ2-7, with D tentatively TRBD1 (5 bases). The sample was gut tissue. The clonotype was recovered from a girl aged 5-17 years with moderate ulcerative colitis. The CDR3 coding sequence is TGTGCCAGCAGCTTATACAGGACCTACGAGCAGTACTTC. It specifies CASSLYRTYEQYF.